These 6 T cell receptor beta chains were all obtained from the same sample, sequenced in a study of human T cells and chemical hapten exposure. Regarding time point: patch test 3, about 24 weeks after DPC sensitization. Treatment specified: therapeutic diphenylcyclopropenone sensitization with weekly scalp DPC. TCRdb itself ran the RACE reads through MiXCR, one entry per CDR3 protein. The table lists 70,000 to 90,000 distinct CDR3 sequences, 10% to 14% of them singletons, with more than 3% in the top ten. The specimen comprised whole blood, sampled in connection with sensitization to the hapten diphenylcyclopropenone (DPC). These receptors all come from a woman aged 45-59 years with alopecia areata. Some clones in this sample may be carry-over from other donors' samples.

The table lists this clonotype with a few counts. V and J are TRBV7-6 and TRBJ2-7, with TRBD2 identical over 7 bases. After removal of 2 bases from V and 6 bases from J, the junction contained 13 bases not matched to a gene. CDR3 length equals 16 residues. The V gene's germline CDR1 is SGHVS and CDR2 FNYEAQ. This CDR3 is CASSLTGGTQLTEQYF. Written as DNA, the CDR3 is TGTGCCAGCAGCTTAACCGGGGGGACTCAACTTACCGAGCAGTACTTC.

This chain uses TRBV6-2 or TRBV6-3 with TRBJ2-5; weak D call: TRBD2 (6 bases). This CDR3 is 15 amino acids long. Trimming cost V 2 bases and J 1 base, with 11 bases left between them. Germline lookup yields CDR1 MNHEY and CDR2 SVGEGT. The DNA of the CDR3 is TGTGCCAGCAGTTACCCTCACGGGGGCCAAGAGACCCAGTACTTC. The encoded protein is CASSYPHGGQETQYF.

This clonotype was found a few times. The chain employs TRBV25-1 and TRBJ1-6; D is unclear. The CDR3 extends over 15 amino acids. Germline V gene sequence: CDR1 MGHDK, CDR2 SYGVNS. Trimming shortened V by 5 bases and J by 7 bases, and 15 bases separated the two germline ends. The CDR3 sequence: CASSKEEGWNSPLHF. Here the CDR3 DNA reads TGTGCCAGCAGTAAAGAAGAGGGCTGGAATTCACCCCTCCACTTT.

This clonotype was seen at least ten times. This chain uses TRBV29-1 with TRBJ2-1; 10 bases line up with TRBD2. Germline V CDR1 and CDR2: SQVTM, ANQGSEA. The CDR3 runs 15 residues. V lost 2 bases and J lost 7; bases outside the gene matches: 8. DNA for the CDR3: TGCAGCGTTGAATTGAGCGGGAGGGCCGTAAATGAGCAGTTCTTC. As protein: CSVELSGRAVNEQFF.

This clonotype was observed at least ten times. This chain links TRBV29-1 with TRBJ1-1, with 8 bases lining up with TRBD1. J gave up 2 bases and V 5 bases, and 10 bases lay outside the gene matches. CDR3 length: 15 residues. Germline V gene data show CDR1 as SQVTM and CDR2 as ANQGSEA. CDR3 in DNA: TGCAGCGTTCACAGGGGGTCGGTAATTAACACTGAAGCTTTCTTT. It codes for CSVHRGSVINTEAFF.

In this sample, this clonotype turned up a few times. The chain links TRBV6-5 to TRBJ1-5; TRBD1 agrees at 9 bases. CDR1 and CDR2 from the germline V gene are MNHEY and SVGAGI. V was clipped by 6 bases and J by 5 bases; unmatched bases: 2. This CDR3 contains 13 residues. CDR3 protein: CASRRTGDQPQHF. The CDR3 DNA is TGTGCCAGCAGACGGACAGGGGATCAGCCCCAGCATTTT.